This T cell receptor (beta chain) comes out of a study of STAT5B mutations in CD4+ large granular lymphocyte leukemia. The study, taken as a whole, reports: About a quarter of private leukemic clonotypes occurred rarely in other patients' non-leukemic repertoires. CD4-sorted patient repertoires seemed more clonal than healthy CD4+ repertoires.

This clone occurred a few times. Its matching antigen is unknown. The CDR3 extends over 13 amino acids. V lost 10 bases to trimming and J lost 3 bases, with 10 bases between them. CDR1 is LNHDA, CDR2 SQIVND, per germline (reference sequence). The repertoire was sequenced with immunoSEQ multiplex PCR; TCRdb's copy has only in-frame clones and lacks some. The sample carries around 35,000 clones, 60% to 80% recorded once. The source material was CD4+ T cells from blood buffy coats. The clonotype comes from a human donor in good health. This chain uses TRBV19 with TRBJ1-6; tentative D call: TRBD1 (6 bases). CDR3: CATGGNYNSPLHF. In DNA form, the CDR3 reads TGTGCCACTGGGGGCAACTATAATTCACCCCTCCACTTT.